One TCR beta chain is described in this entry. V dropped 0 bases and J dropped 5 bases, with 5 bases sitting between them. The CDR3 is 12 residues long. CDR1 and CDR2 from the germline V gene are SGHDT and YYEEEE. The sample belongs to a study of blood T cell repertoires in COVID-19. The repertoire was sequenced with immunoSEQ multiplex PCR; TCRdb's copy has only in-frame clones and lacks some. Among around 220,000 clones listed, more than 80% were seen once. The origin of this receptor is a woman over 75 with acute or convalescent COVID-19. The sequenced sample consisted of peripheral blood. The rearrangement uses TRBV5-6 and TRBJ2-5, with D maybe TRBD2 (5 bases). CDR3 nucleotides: TGTGCCAGCAGCTTGGCGGGGGAGACCCAGTACTTC. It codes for CASSLAGETQYF.